The rows below give T cell receptor beta chains drawn from one sample of a study of blood T cell repertoires in COVID-19. Produced via immunoSEQ multiplex PCR; TCRdb's table is partial and in-frame only. The sample holds about 95,000 clones, 75% to 95% seen once. Sequencing used peripheral blood. These receptors were taken from a woman between 45 and 60 years old in a cohort sampled during active COVID-19. The CDR3 runs from the conserved cysteine through the conserved F or W. The order of the fields is clone size, D gene, V gene, J gene, CDR3 protein, CDR3 DNA. The D gene is left open where the match is weak. The size of a clone is reported for some rows only, either as once, few or many, or as a class for expanded clones.

.,TRBD1,TRBV6-2/TRBV6-3,TRBJ1-3,CASSYYRSATGGKGNTIYF,TGTGCCAGCAGTTACTACAGATCGGCAACAGGGGGTAAAGGAAACACCATATATTTT
.,TRBD1,TRBV30,TRBJ1-2,CAWSVQGQEYTF,TGTGCCTGGAGTGTACAGGGACAGGAGTACACCTTC
.,.,TRBV5-1,TRBJ1-6,CASSLETGGSPLHF,TGCGCCAGCAGCTTGGAAACGGGTGGATCACCCCTCCACTTT
.,TRBD2,TRBV5-4,TRBJ2-2,CASSASGGGRTGELFF,TGTGCCAGCAGCGCCAGCGGGGGGGGCCGCACCGGGGAGCTGTTTTTT
.,TRBD1,TRBV11-2,TRBJ1-2,CASSLHGTGYGYTF,TGTGCCAGCAGCCTCCACGGGACAGGCTATGGCTACACCTTC
once,.,TRBV10-3,TRBJ1-2,CAISASENYGYTF,TGTGCCATCAGTGCGTCGGAGAACTATGGCTACACCTTC
.,.,TRBV12-5,TRBJ1-2,CASGLVQGYYGYTF,TGTGCTAGTGGTTTGGTCCAGGGGTACTATGGCTACACCTTC
.,TRBD1,TRBV6-5,TRBJ1-2,CASSHGQGYDGYTF,TGTGCCAGCAGTCACGGACAGGGATACGATGGCTACACCTTC
.,TRBD2,TRBV5-1,TRBJ2-2,CASGTSESTGELFF,TGCGCCAGTGGCACTAGCGAATCCACCGGGGAGCTGTTTTTT
.,TRBD1,TRBV7-9,TRBJ1-4,CASNTGAGEKLFF,TGTGCCAGCAATACAGGGGCCGGTGAAAAACTGTTTTTT
.,.,TRBV11-3,TRBJ2-3,CASSPLRSTDTQYF,TGTGCCAGCAGCCCCTTGAGGAGCACAGATACGCAGTATTTT
.,.,TRBV11-2,TRBJ1-2,CASSPGVYGYTF,TGTGCCAGCAGCCCGGGGGTCTATGGCTACACCTTC
once,TRBD1,TRBV6-1,TRBJ2-7,CASSETGSLLEQYF,TGTGCCAGCAGTGAGACAGGGTCCCTCCTCGAGCAGTACTTC
.,TRBD2,TRBV4-2,TRBJ2-1,CASRVRSGGTNNEQFF,TGTGCCAGCAGAGTTCGGAGCGGGGGGACCAACAATGAGCAGTTCTTC
.,TRBD1,TRBV6-1,TRBJ2-7,CASSESGTGAYEQYF,TGTGCCAGCAGTGAATCCGGGACAGGGGCGTACGAGCAGTACTTC
.,.,TRBV5-1,TRBJ1-1,CASSFGNTNTEAFF,TGCGCCAGCAGCTTTGGCAACACGAACACTGAAGCTTTCTTT